The present T cell receptor (beta chain) was sequenced within a study of blood T cell repertoires in COVID-19. Original processing methods: Nucleated cell counts were estimated from reference gene primer amplification. Libraries were prepared by immunoSEQ multiplex PCR; TCRdb keeps only in-frame clonotypes and omits some of them. V, J and clone size are those of that table, while D and trimming were read from the DNA. The sample has under 100,000 clones; around 90% are singletons. The receptor comes from a woman between 70 and 85 years old with acute or convalescent COVID-19. The specimen sequenced was peripheral blood.

The CDR3 is CASSLDTRGTQYF. Here the CDR3 DNA reads TGTGCCAGCAGCTTAGACACAAGGGGGACCCAGTACTTC. The chain combines TRBV7-2 with TRBJ2-5; TRBD1 might be the D (5 bases). Germline CDR1 reads SGHTA; CDR2 reads FQGNSA. The CDR3 contains 13 residues. V was trimmed by 1 base and J by 7 bases, leaving 10 bases between them.